This is a list of T cell receptor beta chains from one sample in a study of tumor-infiltrating lymphocytes in primary liver carcinoma. TCRdb re-derived calls from the multiplex PCR reads in MiXCR, one entry per CDR3 protein. The repertoire holds about 120,000 distinct CDR3 sequences, with nearly 70% as singletons. The sample comprised tumor-adjacent normal liver tissue. These receptors all come from a woman in her sixties with primary liver carcinoma and hepatitis B virus infection. The CDR3 runs from the conserved cysteine through the conserved F or W. Each record gives: V gene, J gene, CDR3 length, D gene, clone size, CDR3 DNA, CDR3 protein. The D gene is left open where the match is weak. Clone size, where shown, is once, few, many, or a class for clones that have expanded.

TRBV7-9	TRBJ1-4	15	TRBD1	many	TGTGCCAGCAGCTTAACCGGGACAGGGGGTGAAAAACTGTTTTTT	CASSLTGTGGEKLFF
TRBV11-2	TRBJ1-2	14	NA	NA	TGTGCCAGCAACTTAACAGGGTCCGACTATGGCTACACCTTT	CASNLTGSDYGYTF
TRBV9	TRBJ1-4	16	TRBD1	NA	TGTGCCAGCAGCCCTCGGGACAGTACAACTAATGAAAGACTGTTTTTT	CASSPRDSTTNERLFF
TRBV28	TRBJ2-3	15	NA	NA	TGTGCCAGCAGTACGGTTGACGTCAGGGCAGATACGCAGTATTTT	CASSTVDVRADTQYF
TRBV25-1	TRBJ2-3	11	NA	NA	TGTGCCAGCAGTTTTAATTTTGCACGGTATTTT	CASSFNFARYF
TRBV11-2	TRBJ2-2	13	NA	NA	TGTGTCAGCGGTTTAGATAGGACTGGGGAGCTGTTTTTT	CVSGLDRTGELFF
TRBV6-2/TRBV6-3	TRBJ2-2	15	NA	NA	TGTGCCAGCAGTTACGATGGCCTGAACATCGGGGAGCTGTTTTTT	CASSYDGLNIGELFF
TRBV18	TRBJ1-5	17	TRBD1	NA	TGTGCCAGTTCACCAGGGGGCCTCGGGAGGAGTAATCAGCCCCAGCATTTT	CASSPGGLGRSNQPQHF
TRBV28	TRBJ2-5	15	TRBD1	many	TGTGCCAGCAGTCAGAGGGCAGGGGGCGCGGAGACCCAGTACTTC	CASSQRAGGAETQYF
TRBV30	TRBJ2-5	14	TRBD1	many	TGTGCCTGGAAACATCAGACAGGGTTGGAGACCCAGTACTTC	CAWKHQTGLETQYF